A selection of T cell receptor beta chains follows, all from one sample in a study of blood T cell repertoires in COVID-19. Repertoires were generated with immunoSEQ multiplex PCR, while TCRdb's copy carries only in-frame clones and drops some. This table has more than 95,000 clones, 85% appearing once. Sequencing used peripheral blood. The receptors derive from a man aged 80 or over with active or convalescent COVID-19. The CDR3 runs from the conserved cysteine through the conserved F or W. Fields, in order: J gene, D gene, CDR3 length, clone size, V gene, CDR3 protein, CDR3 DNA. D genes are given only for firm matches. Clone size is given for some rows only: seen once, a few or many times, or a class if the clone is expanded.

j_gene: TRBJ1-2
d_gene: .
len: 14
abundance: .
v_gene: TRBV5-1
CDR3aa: CATQSGLTGYGYTF
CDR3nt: TGCGCCACCCAGAGCGGTTTAACGGGGTATGGCTACACCTTC

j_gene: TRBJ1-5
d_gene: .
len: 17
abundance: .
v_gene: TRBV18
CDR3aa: CASSPWTLIGSPQPQHF
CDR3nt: TGTGCCAGCTCACCTTGGACTCTCATAGGGTCTCCTCAGCCCCAGCATTTT

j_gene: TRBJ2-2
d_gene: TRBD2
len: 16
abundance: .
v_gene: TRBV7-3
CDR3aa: CASSLGGGANTGELFF
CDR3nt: TGTGCCAGCAGCTTAGGTGGGGGGGCGAACACCGGGGAGCTGTTTTTT

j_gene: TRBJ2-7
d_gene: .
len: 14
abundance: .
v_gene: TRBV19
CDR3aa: CASSIHGGPYEQYF
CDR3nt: TGTGCCAGTAGTATACACGGAGGTCCCTACGAGCAGTACTTC

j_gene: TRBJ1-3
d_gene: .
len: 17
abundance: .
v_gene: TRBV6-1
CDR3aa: CASSERIGWRSGNTIYF
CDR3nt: TGTGCCAGCAGTGAAAGAATAGGTTGGCGGAGTGGAAACACCATATATTTT

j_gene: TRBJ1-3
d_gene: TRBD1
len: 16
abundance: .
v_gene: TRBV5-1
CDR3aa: CASSWGRQGDGNTIYF
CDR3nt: TGCGCCAGCAGCTGGGGCAGACAGGGAGATGGAAACACCATATATTTT

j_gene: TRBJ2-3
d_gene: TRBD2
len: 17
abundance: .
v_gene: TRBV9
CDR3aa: CASSTSTSGGLRDTQYF
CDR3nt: TGTGCCAGCAGCACGTCGACTAGCGGGGGGCTTAGAGATACGCAGTATTTT

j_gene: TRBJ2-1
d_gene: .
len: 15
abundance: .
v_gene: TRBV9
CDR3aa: CASTGPPSSYNEQFF
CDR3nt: TGTGCCAGCACTGGTCCTCCTAGCTCCTACAATGAGCAGTTCTTC

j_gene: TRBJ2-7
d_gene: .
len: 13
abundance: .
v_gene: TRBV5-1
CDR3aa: CASSLHAGREQYF
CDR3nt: TGCGCCAGCAGCCTCCATGCGGGAAGGGAGCAGTACTTC

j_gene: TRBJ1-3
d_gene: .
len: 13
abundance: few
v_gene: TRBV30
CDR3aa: CAWSSESGNTIYF
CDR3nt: TGTGCCTGGAGTAGCGAATCTGGAAACACCATATATTTT

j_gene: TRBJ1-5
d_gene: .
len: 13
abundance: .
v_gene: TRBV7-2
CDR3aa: CASSPQGNQPQHF
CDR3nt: TGTGCCAGCAGCCCCCAGGGTAATCAGCCCCAGCATTTT

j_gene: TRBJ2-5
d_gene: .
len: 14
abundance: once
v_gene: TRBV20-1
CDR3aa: CSASHGSNQETQYF
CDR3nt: TGCAGTGCTAGTCATGGGAGTAACCAAGAGACCCAGTACTTC

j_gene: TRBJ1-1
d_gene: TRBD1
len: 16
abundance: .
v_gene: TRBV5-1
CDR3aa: CASSLYSGTGNTEAFF
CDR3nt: TGCGCCAGCAGCTTGTACTCCGGGACAGGGAACACTGAAGCTTTCTTT

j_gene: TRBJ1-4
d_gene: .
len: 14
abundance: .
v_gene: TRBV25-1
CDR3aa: CASSSTGRNEKLFF
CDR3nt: TGTGCCAGCAGCTCGACAGGACGTAATGAAAAACTGTTTTTT

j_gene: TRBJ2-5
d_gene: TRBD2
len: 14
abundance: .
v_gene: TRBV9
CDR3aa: CASSVAGGIETQYF
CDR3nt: TGTGCCAGCAGCGTAGCGGGGGGGATCGAGACCCAGTACTTC

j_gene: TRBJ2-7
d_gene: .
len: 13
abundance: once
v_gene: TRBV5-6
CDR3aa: CASSLGVAYEQYF
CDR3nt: TGTGCCAGCAGCTTGGGAGTAGCTTACGAGCAGTACTTC

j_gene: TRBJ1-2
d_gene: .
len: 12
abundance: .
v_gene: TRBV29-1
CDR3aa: CSVGIRVNGYTF
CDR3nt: TGCAGCGTTGGGATCAGGGTGAATGGCTACACCTTC

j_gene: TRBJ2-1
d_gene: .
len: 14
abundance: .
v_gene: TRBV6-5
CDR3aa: CASSYSSPGDEQFF
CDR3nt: TGTGCCAGCAGTTACTCGAGTCCGGGAGATGAGCAGTTCTTC

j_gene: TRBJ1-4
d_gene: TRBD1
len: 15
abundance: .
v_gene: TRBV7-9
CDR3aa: CASSPRDRGREKLFF
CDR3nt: TGTGCCAGCAGCCCGCGAGACAGGGGTAGAGAAAAACTGTTTTTT

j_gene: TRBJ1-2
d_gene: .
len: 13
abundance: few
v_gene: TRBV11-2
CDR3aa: CASSLERVYGYTF
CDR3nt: TGTGCCAGCAGCTTAGAACGGGTCTATGGCTACACCTTC

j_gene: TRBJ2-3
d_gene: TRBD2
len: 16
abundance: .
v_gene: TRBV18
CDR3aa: CASSPPGTSSPDTQYF
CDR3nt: TGTGCCAGCTCGCCACCCGGGACTAGCAGCCCAGATACGCAGTATTTT

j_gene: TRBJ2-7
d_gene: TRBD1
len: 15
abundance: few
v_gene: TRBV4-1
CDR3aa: CASSQEDRSSYEQYF
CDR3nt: TGCGCCAGCAGCCAGGAGGACAGGAGCTCCTACGAGCAGTACTTC

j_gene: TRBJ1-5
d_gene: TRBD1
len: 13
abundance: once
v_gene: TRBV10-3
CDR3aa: CAIRFDRDQPQHF
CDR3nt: TGTGCCATCAGATTTGACAGGGACCAGCCCCAGCATTTT

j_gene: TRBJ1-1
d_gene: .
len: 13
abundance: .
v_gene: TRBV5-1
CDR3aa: CASSLETGQGAFF
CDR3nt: TGCGCCAGCAGCTTGGAAACAGGGCAGGGAGCTTTCTTT

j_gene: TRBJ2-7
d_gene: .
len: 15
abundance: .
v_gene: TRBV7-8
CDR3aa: CASSSSSSVIYEQYF
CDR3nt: TGTGCCAGCAGCTCCTCCTCGAGTGTTATCTACGAGCAGTACTTC

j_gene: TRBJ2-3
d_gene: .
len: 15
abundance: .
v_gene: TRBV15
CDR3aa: CATSRARGSRYTQYF
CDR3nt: TGTGCCACCAGCAGAGCCCGAGGCTCTCGTTATACGCAGTATTTT

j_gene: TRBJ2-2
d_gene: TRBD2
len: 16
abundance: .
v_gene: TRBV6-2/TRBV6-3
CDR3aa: CASSSSSGSSTGELFF
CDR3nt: TGTGCCAGCAGTTCTTCCAGCGGGAGTAGCACCGGGGAGCTGTTTTTT

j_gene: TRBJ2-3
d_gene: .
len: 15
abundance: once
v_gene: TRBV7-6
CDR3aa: CASSLGLERPDTQYF
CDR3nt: TGTGCCAGCAGCTTAGGACTCGAGAGACCGGATACGCAGTATTTT

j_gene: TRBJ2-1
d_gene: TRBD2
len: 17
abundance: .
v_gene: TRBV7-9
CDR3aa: CASSLGIQRERGNEQFF
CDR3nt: TGTGCCAGCAGCTTAGGCATCCAGCGGGAGAGAGGCAATGAGCAGTTCTTC

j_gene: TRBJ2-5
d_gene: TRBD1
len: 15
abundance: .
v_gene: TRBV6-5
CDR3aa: CASSRGQGARETQYF
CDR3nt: TGTGCCAGCAGCCGTGGACAGGGGGCGCGAGAGACCCAGTACTTC